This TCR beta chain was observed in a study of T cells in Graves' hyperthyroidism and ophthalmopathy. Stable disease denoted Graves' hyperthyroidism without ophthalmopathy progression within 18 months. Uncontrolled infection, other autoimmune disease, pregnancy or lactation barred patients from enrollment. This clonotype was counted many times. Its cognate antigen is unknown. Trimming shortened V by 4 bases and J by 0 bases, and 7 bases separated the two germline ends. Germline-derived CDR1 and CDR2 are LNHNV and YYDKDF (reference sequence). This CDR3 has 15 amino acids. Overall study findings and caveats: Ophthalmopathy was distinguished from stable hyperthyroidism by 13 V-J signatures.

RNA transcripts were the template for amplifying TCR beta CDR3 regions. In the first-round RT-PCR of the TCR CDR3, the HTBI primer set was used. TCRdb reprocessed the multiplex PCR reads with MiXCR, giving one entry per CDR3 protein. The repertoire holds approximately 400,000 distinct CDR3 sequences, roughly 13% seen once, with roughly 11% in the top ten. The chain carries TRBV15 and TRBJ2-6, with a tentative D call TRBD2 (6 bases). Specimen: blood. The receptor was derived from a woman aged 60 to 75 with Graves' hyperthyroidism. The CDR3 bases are TGTGCCACCAGCACGCGGGGCTCTGGGGCCAACGTCCTGACTTTC. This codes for CATSTRGSGANVLTF.